One sample yielded the 9 T cell receptor beta chains listed below, sequenced in a study of siplizumab effects on memory and regulatory T cells. TCRdb's copy holds only in-frame clones and misses some; the assay was immunoSEQ multiplex PCR. The data contain 100,000 or so clones, just under 95% of them singletons. The sequenced sample was non-Treg CD4+ T cells sorted from blood. Receptor source: a human donor in good health.

This sequence joins TRBV6-5 and TRBJ2-3; D is unclear. Trimming removed 7 bases at V and 3 bases at J, with 8 bases between. The CDR3 length is 12 residues. The germline V gene has CDR1 MNHEY and CDR2 SVGAGI. CDR3 in DNA: TGTGCCAGCAAGTCTAGTACAGATACGCAGTATTTT. Translating it yields CASKSSTDTQYF.

The chain couples TRBV18 to TRBJ2-7; perhaps D is TRBD1 or TRBD2 (5 bases each). Between the trimmed V and J ends, which lost 0 bases and 5 bases, there was a span of 5 bases. Germline loops: CDR1 KGHSH, CDR2 LQKENI. The CDR3 spans 12 residues. The CDR3, as DNA: TGTGCCAGCTCACCACCGGGGGACGAGCAGTACTTC. Translation: CASSPPGDEQYF.

The gene calls are TRBV14 and TRBJ1-6; D is undetermined. The CDR3 runs to 15 residues. Germline V gene sequence: CDR1 SGHDN, CDR2 FVKESK. V lost 1 base to trimming and J lost 0 bases, with 4 bases between them. The CDR3 spells CASSQVRSYNSPLHF. CDR3 nucleotides: TGTGCCAGCAGCCAAGTTCGCTCCTATAATTCACCCCTCCACTTT.

This clone appeared a single time. At the DNA level, this CDR3 is encoded by other sequences in the same sample as well. This CDR3 reads CASSFLGTSNTEAFF. CDR3 nucleotide sequence: TGTGCCAGCAGTTTTCTGGGGACTTCTAACACTGAAGCTTTCTTT. The chain is built from TRBV28 and TRBJ1-1, with TRBD1 as a possible D gene (5 bases). The CDR3 runs to 15 residues. The germline gives CDR1 MDHEN, CDR2 SYDVKM. Trimming stripped 3 bases from V and 2 bases from J, with 13 bases between.

The rearrangement joins TRBV11-2 to TRBJ1-1; D ambiguous. Trimming shortened V by 5 bases and J by 7 bases, and 11 bases separated the two germline ends. The CDR3 totals 12 residues. Germline V gene data show CDR1 as SGHAT and CDR2 as FQNNGV. Here the CDR3 DNA reads TGTGCCAGCAGCCAGACCCGGGTTGAAGCTTTCTTT. Its protein is CASSQTRVEAFF.

The rearrangement joins TRBV6-5 to TRBJ1-2, with D possibly TRBD1 on 5 matching bases. The CDR3 length is 11 residues. The V and J ends lost 10 bases and 6 bases respectively, with 12 bases between them. The germline CDR1 and CDR2 sequences are MNHEY and SVGAGI. The CDR3, as DNA: TGTGCCACCTCCTGGGGGGATGGCTACACCTTC. Encoded protein: CATSWGDGYTF.

J is TRBJ2-1 and V is TRBV13; a possible D gene is TRBD1 (5 bases). CDR1 PRHDT and CDR2 FYEKMQ come from the germline V gene (reference sequence). The CDR3 contains 14 residues. V lost 3 bases to trimming and J lost 6 bases, with 12 bases between them. CDR3 protein: CASSFGALGNEQFF. CDR3 nucleotide sequence: TGTGCCAGCAGCTTTGGGGCGTTGGGCAATGAGCAGTTCTTC.

The chain combines TRBV19 with TRBJ2-7; D unresolved. The CDR3 extends over 14 amino acids. V gave up 5 bases and J gave up 2 bases, with 13 bases separating them. CDR1 is LNHDA, CDR2 SQIVND, per germline (reference sequence). CDR3 region: CASSLRAIAYEQYF. CDR3 in DNA: TGTGCCAGTAGTTTAAGGGCGATAGCCTACGAGCAGTACTTC.

The CDR3 nucleotides are TGCGCCAGCAGTTCCGGGGGAGCCGACTACGAGCAGTACTTC. It specifies CASSSGGADYEQYF. The V call is TRBV5-1, the J call TRBJ2-5; D perhaps matches TRBD2 (6 bases). The DNA end is more similar to TRBJ2-7, so the J call may be wrong. There are 14 residues in the CDR3. Germline V gene data show CDR1 as SGHRS and CDR2 as YFSETQ.